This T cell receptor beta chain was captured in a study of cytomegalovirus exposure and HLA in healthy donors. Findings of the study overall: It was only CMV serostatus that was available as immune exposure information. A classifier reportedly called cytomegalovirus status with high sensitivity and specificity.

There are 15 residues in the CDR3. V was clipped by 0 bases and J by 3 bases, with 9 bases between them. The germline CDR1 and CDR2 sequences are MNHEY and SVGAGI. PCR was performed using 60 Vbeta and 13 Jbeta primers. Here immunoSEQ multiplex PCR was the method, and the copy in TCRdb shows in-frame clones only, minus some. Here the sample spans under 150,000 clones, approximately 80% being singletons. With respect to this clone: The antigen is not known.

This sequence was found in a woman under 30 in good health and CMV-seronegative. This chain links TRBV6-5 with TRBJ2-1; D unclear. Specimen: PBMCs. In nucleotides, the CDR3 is TGTGCCAGCAGTTACTCGAACGAGGACTACAATGAGCAGTTCTTC. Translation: CASSYSNEDYNEQFF.